The 14 T cell receptor beta chains reported below all come from one sample, sequenced in a study of CD8 T cells in ankylosing spondylitis. Study observations and caveats: A TCR beta motif of 8 or 9 highly homologous variants appeared characteristic of ankylosing spondylitis blood.

The antigens of these receptors remain unknown. TCRdb reanalysed the 5' RACE reads using MiXCR and keeps one entry per CDR3 protein. Of about 450,000 distinct CDR3 sequences in the sample, 20% to 30% were seen once. The sequenced sample was blood, either unsorted or a sorted T cell fraction (not recorded which). The receptors were sampled from a male donor with ankylosing spondylitis.

The CDR3 DNA is TGTGCCAGCAGTGATGGCCTGAATTCACCCCTCCACTTT. This gives the protein CASSDGLNSPLHF. The chain employs TRBV2 and TRBJ1-6; no firm D call. Trimming shortened V by 3 bases and J by 7 bases, and 7 bases separated the two germline ends. This CDR3 has 13 residues. Germline V gene lookup returns CDR1 SNHLY and CDR2 FYNNEI.

This chain's CDR3 is CASSLGGTDIQYF. The CDR3 DNA sequence: TGTGCCAGCAGCTTAGGAGGGACGGACATTCAGTACTTC. The J gene is TRBJ2-4, the V gene TRBV11-2, with D perhaps TRBD1 or TRBD2 (5 bases each). The germline V gene encodes CDR1 SGHAT and CDR2 FQNNGV. CDR3 size: 13 residues. The germline V and J ends were trimmed by 1 base and 8 bases, with 9 bases remaining between them.

V usage is TRBV6-5 and J usage is TRBJ2-5, with D possibly being TRBD1 or TRBD2 (5 bases each). Germline loops: CDR1 MNHEY, CDR2 SVGAGI. V shed 0 bases and J shed 4 bases, with 9 bases lying between them. This CDR3 is built from 14 residues. The CDR3 region is CASSYSTGRETQYF. The CDR3 DNA is TGTGCCAGCAGTTACTCGACGGGACGAGAGACCCAGTACTTC.

The chain links TRBV20-1 to TRBJ1-5; D gene unclear. CDR3 size: 13 residues. V gave up 3 bases and J gave up 5 bases, with 11 bases separating them. Germline CDR1 and CDR2: DFQATT and SNEGSKA (reference sequence). DNA of the CDR3: TGCAGTGCTAGCTCGGGATATCATCAGCCCCAGCATTTT. This encodes CSASSGYHQPQHF.

CDR3 protein: CASSQGLEQYF. The CDR3 nucleotides read TGTGCCAGCAGTCAGGGATTAGAGCAGTACTTC. V is TRBV3-1 and J is TRBJ2-7, with a tentative D call TRBD1 (5 bases). V lost 6 bases and J 7 bases, leaving 10 bases between the germline ends. The CDR3 loop spans 11 amino acids. Germline values: CDR1 LGHDT, CDR2 YNNKEL (reference sequence).

This chain connects TRBV12-3 or TRBV12-4 to TRBJ2-3, with D unresolved. The CDR3 runs to 15 residues. The V gene lost 5 bases and the J gene lost 3 bases, with 15 bases spanning the gap. CDR3 sequence: CASSAQSSGTDTQYF. The CDR3, as DNA: TGTGCCAGCAGTGCCCAGAGTAGTGGTACAGATACGCAGTATTTT.

V and J are TRBV3-1 and TRBJ2-3; D might be TRBD2 (6 bases). The germline gives CDR1 LGHDT, CDR2 YNNKEL (reference sequence). Trimming removed 0 bases from V and 0 bases from J, with 19 bases in between. The CDR3 has 19 residues. CDR3 loop: CASSQDWAIGGRSTDTQYF. CDR3 nucleotides: TGTGCCAGCAGCCAAGATTGGGCTATCGGAGGGCGAAGCACAGATACGCAGTATTTT.

The table lists this clonotype with a few counts. This chain links TRBV20-1 with TRBJ2-2, with D possibly being TRBD1 (6 bases). The CDR3 runs to 13 residues. Trimming removed 2 bases at V and 4 bases at J, with 8 bases between. From germline, CDR1 is DFQATT and CDR2 SNEGSKA (reference sequence). CDR3 in amino acids: CSARPTGTGELFF. The CDR3 DNA reads TGCAGTGCTAGACCGACAGGCACCGGGGAGCTGTTTTTT.

A few counts support this clonotype. The J gene is TRBJ1-5, the V gene TRBV3-1, with D unclear. Trimming removed 4 bases at V and 3 bases at J, with 7 bases between. This CDR3 is 13 amino acids long. The V gene's germline CDR1 is LGHDT and CDR2 YNNKEL (reference sequence). The chain's CDR3 is CASSPDLNQPQHF. The CDR3 bases are TGTGCCAGCAGCCCAGACCTCAATCAGCCCCAGCATTTT.

This clonotype was seen more than once but under ten times. The CDR3 protein is CASRNQTGGGYNQPQHF. The CDR3, as DNA: TGTGCCAGCAGAAACCAAACAGGGGGCGGTTACAATCAGCCCCAGCATTTT. The chain links TRBV12-3 or TRBV12-4 to TRBJ1-5, with 9 bases that match TRBD1. CDR3 length equals 17 residues. V lost 6 bases to trimming and J lost 3 bases; unmatched junction nucleotides: 12.

Only a few counts were recorded for this clonotype. This chain uses TRBV20-1 with TRBJ1-2; D not resolved. The V gene's germline CDR1 is DFQATT and CDR2 SNEGSKA (reference sequence). The CDR3 sequence is 14 residues long. The V gene lost 0 bases and the J gene lost 4 bases, with 12 bases spanning the gap. The CDR3: CSARDRMETYGYTF. The CDR3 DNA is TGCAGTGCTAGAGATCGTATGGAGACCTATGGCTACACCTTC.

The chain uses TRBV18 and TRBJ2-1; D is possibly TRBD2 (6 bases). Germline V gene data show CDR1 as KGHSH and CDR2 as LQKENI. V lost 5 bases and J lost 7, with 18 bases in between. This CDR3 is built from 15 residues. CDR3 DNA sequence: TGTGCCAGCTCATCCCGCGGGGAGGAGGGGAATGAGCAGTTCTTC. It translates to CASSSRGEEGNEQFF. Variable domain in full (rest from reference TRBV18 and TRBJ2-1): NAGVMQNPRHLVRRRGQEARLRCSPMKGHSHVYWYRQLPEEGLKFMVYLQKENIIDESGMPKERFSAEFPKEGPSILRIQQVVRGDSAAYFCASSSRGEEGNEQFFGPGTRLTVL.

In its sample, this clonotype was seen a few times. This chain uses TRBV6-5 with TRBJ2-1; tentatively, D is TRBD1 (5 bases). V was cut by 0 bases and J by 0 bases, with 15 bases left in between. Looked up from germline, CDR1 is MNHEY and CDR2 is SVGAGI. This CDR3 spans 18 amino acids. The CDR3 loop reads CASSYSGLRLSSYNEQFF. In DNA, the CDR3 is TGTGCCAGCAGTTACTCGGGGCTCCGACTGAGCTCCTACAATGAGCAGTTCTTC.

This chain joins TRBV14 and TRBJ2-3; 11 nucleotides match TRBD2. The CDR3 has 17 amino acids. Germline trimming cut 2 bases from V and 5 bases from J; bases unmatched to any gene: 9. CDR1 and CDR2 from the germline V gene are SGHDN and FVKESK. The CDR3 nucleotides read TGTGCCAGCAGCCAAATAGCGGGAGGGCCTGATAGAGATACGCAGTATTTT. Protein sequence: CASSQIAGGPDRDTQYF. The full variable domain, in which reference TRBV14 and TRBJ2-3 provide the parts outside the CDR3, is EAGVTQFPSHSVIEKGQTVTLRCDPISGHDNLYWYRRVMGKEIKFLLHFVKESKQDESGMPNNRFLAERTGGTYSTLKVQPAELEDSGVYFCASSQIAGGPDRDTQYFGPGTRLTVL.